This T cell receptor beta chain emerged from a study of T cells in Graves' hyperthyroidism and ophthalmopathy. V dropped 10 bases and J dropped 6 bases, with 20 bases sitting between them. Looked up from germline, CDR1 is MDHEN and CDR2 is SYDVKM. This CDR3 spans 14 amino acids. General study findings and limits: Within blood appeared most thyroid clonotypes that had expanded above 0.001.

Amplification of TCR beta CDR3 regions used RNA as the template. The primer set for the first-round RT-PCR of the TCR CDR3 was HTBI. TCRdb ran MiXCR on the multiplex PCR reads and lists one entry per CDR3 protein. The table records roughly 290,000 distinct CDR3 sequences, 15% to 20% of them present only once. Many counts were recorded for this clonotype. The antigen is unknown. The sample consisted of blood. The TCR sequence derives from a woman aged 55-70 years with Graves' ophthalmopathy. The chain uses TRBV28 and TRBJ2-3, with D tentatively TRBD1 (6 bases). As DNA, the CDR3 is TGTGCCACCCAGGGGCCTATCGAGGGGGATACGCAGTATTTT. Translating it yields CATQGPIEGDTQYF.